Each of the 15 T cell receptor beta chains below was sequenced from the same sample in a study of breast tumors, draining lymph nodes, adjacent tissues. TCRdb ran MiXCR on the multiplex PCR reads and lists one entry per CDR3 protein. The sample records approximately 300,000 distinct CDR3 sequences, 30% to 35% being singletons. Axillary draining lymph nodes of breast cancer patients supplied the node samples. Specimen: axillary lymph node tissue. The receptors come from a female donor with breast cancer. Some clones in this sample may be carry-over from other donors' samples.

In its sample, this clonotype was seen many times. CDR3 protein: CASSLSVAEYNEQFF. In DNA form, the CDR3 reads TGCGCCAGCAGCTTGTCAGTAGCAGAATACAATGAGCAGTTCTTC. This chain connects TRBV5-1 to TRBJ2-1, with D hard to call. Germline V gene lookup returns CDR1 SGHRS and CDR2 YFSETQ. Deletions cut 1 base from V and 4 bases from J, with 12 bases between. The CDR3 has 15 amino acids.

With regard to this clonotype: A read error may produce the germline difference seen at one junction end. The rearrangement joins TRBV20-1 to TRBJ1-1, with D unclear. Germline V gene lookup returns CDR1 DFQATT and CDR2 SNEGSKA (reference sequence). The CDR3 sequence is 11 residues long. In DNA form, the CDR3 reads TGCAGTGCTTTGGGTAACACTGAAGCTTCCTTT. This encodes CSALGNTEASF.

This clonotype has a handful of counts. The junction departs from the called germline gene at one end, perhaps through a read error. This chain connects TRBV7-9 to TRBJ1-2; 8 nucleotides align to TRBD1. Germline V lookup: CDR1 SEHNR, CDR2 FQNEAQ (reference sequence). This CDR3 is built from 15 residues. CDR3 in amino acids: CASSKQGGPNYGYPF. CDR3 DNA: TGTGCCAGCAGCAAACAGGGGGGGCCGAACTATGGCTACCCCTTC.

Ten or more counts support this clonotype. The chain has TRBV2 and TRBJ2-1, with TRBD2 matching over 8 bases. The V gene's germline CDR1 is SNHLY and CDR2 FYNNEI. Losses at the gene ends were 6 bases for V and 1 base for J; bases not matched to a gene: 5. The CDR3 consists of 15 residues. CDR3 in amino acids: CASRAAGVSYNEQFF. The CDR3 DNA reads as TGTGCCAGCAGAGCAGCGGGAGTTTCCTACAATGAGCAGTTCTTC.

Comment on this clonotype: Being one base from a much bigger clone, this may be a read error. This sequence joins TRBV5-8 and TRBJ2-5; D is ambiguous. Germline V gene lookup returns CDR1 SGHTS and CDR2 YDEGEE. The CDR3 extends over 14 amino acids. This chain's CDR3 is CASSLVSAQETQYF. The DNA of the CDR3 is TGCGCCAGCAGCTTGGTGAGCGCACAAGAGACCCAGTACTTC.

Notes on this clonotype: A read error may account for a junction end that differs from germline. V and J are TRBV10-1 and TRBJ2-3; D is possibly TRBD1 or TRBD2 (6 bases each). CDR1 and CDR2 (germline): WNHNN, SYGVQD (reference sequence). CDR3 length: 15 residues. CDR3 amino acids: CASSEVRGPTDTQYF. The CDR3 nucleotides read TGTGCCAGCAGTGAGGTCCGGGGGCCCACAGATACGCAGTATTTT.

This chain connects TRBV6-5 to TRBJ2-5; D is unresolved. Germline V gene data show CDR1 as MNHEY and CDR2 as SVGAGI. This CDR3 has 11 amino acids. V lost 2 bases, J lost 9 bases, and 7 bases lay in between. The CDR3 DNA sequence: TGTGCCAGCAGTTACCATGGGGCCCAGTACTTC. Translating gives CASSYHGAQYF.

At least ten counts were recorded for this clonotype. The chain recombines TRBV10-3 with TRBJ2-1; 10 bases fit TRBD2. The CDR3 covers 13 residues. Germline assignment: CDR1 ENHRY and CDR2 SYGVKD. V shed 9 bases and J 4 bases; nucleotides not matched to a gene: 3. CDR3 region: CAMSAGGYNEQFF. As DNA, the CDR3 is TGTGCCATGTCAGCGGGAGGGTACAATGAGCAGTTCTTC.

V is TRBV12-5 and J is TRBJ2-3; D is perhaps TRBD2 (6 bases). The CDR3 consists of 16 residues. From germline, CDR1 is LGHNT and CDR2 FRNRAP. V shed 0 bases and J shed 0 bases, with 10 bases lying between them. CDR3 sequence: CASGLVPGASTDTQYF. The CDR3 DNA sequence: TGTGCTAGTGGTTTGGTACCGGGAGCTAGCACAGATACGCAGTATTTT.

This clonotype has ten or more counts. V is TRBV7-8 and J is TRBJ2-1; D might be TRBD2 (5 bases). CDR3 length: 14 amino acids. Trimming took off 6 bases at V and 0 bases at J, with 9 bases between the two ends. The germline CDR1 and CDR2 sequences are SGHVS and FQNEAQ. Here the CDR3 DNA reads TGTGCCAGCAGGCCAACTAGCTCCTACAATGAGCAGTTCTTC. This encodes CASRPTSSYNEQFF.

This clonotype was counted ten times or more. This chain connects TRBV20-1 to TRBJ2-1; TRBD2 matches 7 bases. The germline gives CDR1 DFQATT, CDR2 SNEGSKA (reference sequence). The V and J ends lost 3 bases and 3 bases, in that order; junction bases with no gene match: 5. The CDR3 runs to 14 residues. This chain's CDR3 is CSASRDYDYNEQFF. DNA of the CDR3: TGCAGTGCTAGCCGGGACTACGACTACAATGAGCAGTTCTTC.

This clonotype was picked up many times. V usage is TRBV11-2 and J usage is TRBJ2-7; a weak D match, TRBD1 (6 bases). This CDR3 is built from 14 residues. Germline values: CDR1 SGHAT, CDR2 FQNNGV. Trimming removed 3 bases at V and 3 bases at J, with 12 bases between. The CDR3 reads CASSFPGHGYEQYF. The CDR3 DNA follows: TGTGCCAGCAGCTTCCCGGGACACGGCTACGAGCAGTACTTC.

Points on this clonotype: A much bigger clone sits one base away, suggesting this may be a read error. The chain has TRBV11-2 and TRBJ2-7; 15 nucleotides line up with TRBD2. Looked up from germline, CDR1 is SGHAT and CDR2 is FQNNGV. The CDR3 loop spans 15 amino acids. DNA for the CDR3: TGTGCCGGCAGCTTAAAGGGACTAGCGGGAGGTGAGCAGTACTTC. Protein sequence: CAGSLKGLAGGEQYF.

This clonotype has a count of ten or more. The chain joins TRBV5-6 to TRBJ2-1; D is perhaps TRBD1 (6 bases). The CDR3 is 16 amino acids. V was clipped by 0 bases and J by 6 bases, with 16 bases between them. The germline gives CDR1 SGHDT, CDR2 YYEEEE. This chain's CDR3 is CASSLVGNRRGNEQFF. In DNA form, the CDR3 reads TGTGCCAGCAGCTTGGTCGGAAACCGCAGGGGCAATGAGCAGTTCTTC.

About this clonotype: Likely a read error: the CDR3 ends without its conserved phenylalanine or tryptophan. The chain recombines TRBV7-2 with TRBJ2-5; a possible D gene is TRBD2 (6 bases). V was trimmed by 5 bases and J by 4 bases, leaving 20 bases between them. This CDR3 comprises 16 residues. Per germline, CDR1 SGHTA and CDR2 FQGNSA. CDR3 DNA sequence: TGTGCCAGCAGCCTATCCGGGACTCAAATCCCAGAGACCCAGTACCTC. This codes for CASSLSGTQIPETQYL.